The present TCR beta chain was sequenced within a study of vaccination and CD4 T cells after COVID-19. Study context: Four females and six males made up the convalescents, two of whom were Hispanic. Cells received overlapping spike peptides from SARS-CoV-2, HCoV-NL63, HCoV-OC43 and HCoV-229E as stimulation.

The sample's treatment: approximately nine-day PBMC culture with coronavirus spike peptide pools or control peptides (ViraFEST assay). Peptide-pool expansion of antigen-specific T cells preceded TCR sequencing in ViraFEST. The Oncomine TCR Beta short-read assay sequenced DNA from cultured CD4+ T cells. TCRdb re-called the PCR reads with MiXCR, one entry per CDR3 protein. The data hold about 14,000 distinct CDR3 sequences, with 55% to 70% observed a single time. This clonotype occurred a few times. Its specificity is unknown. This CDR3 has 13 amino acids. Germline assignment: CDR1 SGHTA and CDR2 FQGTGA. V was trimmed by 8 bases and J by 1 base, leaving 9 bases between them. Study-wide results and limits: Spike mono-reactive clones accounted for 304 of the 307 vaccine-specific clones found in convalescent patients.

The receptor was isolated from a human donor who had recovered from COVID-19. The rearrangement links TRBV7-3 to TRBJ1-3; TRBD1 is a possible D gene (5 bases). What was sequenced was CD4+ T cells from blood, cultured in vitro. CDR3 in amino acids: CASGRGSGNTIYF. The CDR3 coding sequence is TGTGCCAGCGGGCGGGGGTCTGGAAACACCATATATTTT. Together with reference TRBV7-3 and TRBJ1-3, the CDR3 gives the full variable domain: GAGVSQTPSNKVTEKGKYVELRCDPISGHTALYWYRQSLGQGPEFLIYFQGTGAADDSGLPNDRFFAVRPEGSVSTLKIQRTERGDSAVYLCASGRGSGNTIYFGEGSWLTVV.